The 7 T cell receptor beta chains given below trace back to one sample, sequenced in a study of T-cell memory formation after mild COVID-19. Each CDR3 protein is one row after TCRdb ran MiXCR on the 5' RACE reads. The sample contains approximately 290,000 distinct CDR3 sequences, roughly 8% of which appear only once. What was sequenced was PBMCs or a T cell subset sorted from them (not recorded which). Every receptor here comes from a man aged 18 to 35 who had mild COVID-19 (a few samples of this study predate the infection). Cell type and time point are not known.

This clonotype was recorded once. This rearrangement joins TRBV6-5 to TRBJ2-3; TRBD2 agrees at 8 bases. CDR3 length: 16 residues. V lost 4 bases, J lost 1 base, and 7 bases stayed unmatched. Germline CDR1 reads MNHEY; CDR2 reads SVGAGI. CDR3 in amino acids: CASSWLGAGGTDTQYF. The CDR3 nucleotides read TGTGCCAGCAGTTGGCTTGGAGCGGGAGGCACAGATACGCAGTATTTT.

This clonotype came up many times. The gene calls are TRBV5-1 and TRBJ1-1, with a tentative D call TRBD1 (6 bases). Trimming pared 1 base from V and 4 bases from J, leaving 14 bases between. The CDR3 extends over 15 amino acids. Germline values: CDR1 SGHRS, CDR2 YFSETQ. CDR3 protein: CASSLRVGGGTEAFF. The CDR3 DNA sequence: TGCGCCAGCAGCTTGAGGGTTGGAGGGGGCACTGAAGCTTTCTTT.

This chain links TRBV7-9 with TRBJ2-6; D remains ambiguous. CDR3 length: 13 residues. The germline V gene has CDR1 SEHNR and CDR2 FQNEAQ (reference sequence). Trimming cost V 5 bases and J 6 bases, with 8 bases left between them. The CDR3 reads CASSPPEANVLTF. CDR3 nucleotide sequence: TGTGCCAGCAGCCCCCCGGAGGCCAACGTCCTGACTTTC.

The chain recombines TRBV12-3 or TRBV12-4 with TRBJ1-1, with D uncertain. CDR3 length: 14 residues. V was clipped by 8 bases and J by 2 bases, with 15 bases between them. The CDR3 spells CASGRVISNTEAFF. The CDR3 DNA is TGTGCCAGCGGCCGCGTGATTAGCAACACTGAAGCTTTCTTT.

The V gene is TRBV11-2, the J gene TRBJ2-3; possibly TRBD1 for D (5 bases). Looked up from germline, CDR1 is SGHAT and CDR2 is FQNNGV. V lost 1 base, J lost 7 bases, and 15 bases lay in between. The CDR3 spans 15 residues. The CDR3 DNA sequence: TGTGCCAGCAGCTTAGGACCCCCAGGGCTTAATACGCAGTATTTT. It translates to CASSLGPPGLNTQYF.

In its sample, this clonotype was seen many times. The chain has TRBV4-2 and TRBJ2-7; 7 bases are a match to TRBD1. Trimming cost V 1 base and J 3 bases; bases outside gene matches: 9. The CDR3 length is 16 residues. Per germline, CDR1 LGHNA and CDR2 YNFKEQ. CDR3 sequence reads: CASSQVFGAGGYEQYF. The CDR3 nucleotides are TGTGCCAGCAGCCAAGTTTTCGGGGCAGGGGGCTACGAGCAGTACTTC.

There are many counts of this clonotype. In nucleotides, the CDR3 is TGTGCCAGCAGCTTAGGGGGGCCCGCCTCTGGAAACACCATATATTTT. This gives the protein CASSLGGPASGNTIYF. The V gene is TRBV7-2, the J gene TRBJ1-3; possible D gene TRBD1, 6 bases. Trimming cost V 1 base and J 0 bases, with 10 bases left between them. The CDR3 loop spans 16 amino acids. CDR1 and CDR2 (germline): SGHTA, FQGNSA.